The rows below give T cell receptor beta chains drawn from one sample of a study of OX40 agonist ivuxolimab in advanced cancers. This table comes from immunoSEQ multiplex PCR, and its TCRdb copy is limited to in-frame clones, with some not included. Found here are 35,000 to 50,000 clones, over 75% of them singletons; the top ten hold over 2.5%. The sequences come from CD4+ or CD8+ T cells sorted from blood, collected in a trial of the OX40 agonist ivuxolimab. All receptors derive from an adult with an advanced solid tumor such as melanoma, head and neck, liver or kidney cancer. Each CDR3 is given with its conserved first and last residue. Fields, in order: J gene, V gene, clone size, D gene, CDR3 protein, CDR3 DNA. The D gene is left open where the match is weak. Some rows have no size entry. The others give once, few or many, or a class for an expanded clone.

j_gene: TRBJ1-2
v_gene: TRBV7-2
abundance: NA
d_gene: NA
CDR3aa: CASSPARRGNFGYTF
CDR3nt: TGTGCCAGCAGCCCCGCTCGGAGGGGCAACTTCGGCTACACCTTC

j_gene: TRBJ2-7
v_gene: TRBV6-5
abundance: NA
d_gene: NA
CDR3aa: CASSYTRRDIVYEQYF
CDR3nt: TGTGCCAGCAGTTACACTCGCCGGGACATAGTCTACGAGCAGTACTTC

j_gene: TRBJ2-7
v_gene: TRBV19
abundance: NA
d_gene: TRBD1
CDR3aa: CASSSGTGGYEQYF
CDR3nt: TGTGCCAGTAGTTCCGGGACAGGGGGCTACGAGCAGTACTTC

j_gene: TRBJ2-2
v_gene: TRBV4-3
abundance: few
d_gene: TRBD2
CDR3aa: CASSGGLATTGELFF
CDR3nt: TGCGCCAGTTCGGGGGGACTAGCGACAACCGGGGAGCTGTTTTTT

j_gene: TRBJ2-5
v_gene: TRBV5-1
abundance: NA
d_gene: TRBD2
CDR3aa: CASNPGLAANQETQYF
CDR3nt: TGCGCCAGCAACCCCGGACTAGCGGCCAACCAAGAGACCCAGTACTTC

j_gene: TRBJ2-7
v_gene: TRBV5-1
abundance: NA
d_gene: TRBD2
CDR3aa: CASSVAGGIYEQYF
CDR3nt: TGCGCCAGCAGTGTAGCGGGAGGAATCTACGAGCAGTACTTC

j_gene: TRBJ1-2
v_gene: TRBV6-6
abundance: NA
d_gene: NA
CDR3aa: CASRDGTRVFRGYTF
CDR3nt: TGTGCCAGCAGAGACGGAACTAGGGTTTTTCGTGGCTACACCTTC

j_gene: TRBJ2-3
v_gene: TRBV5-4
abundance: NA
d_gene: NA
CDR3aa: CASSYGWASTDTQYF
CDR3nt: TGTGCCAGCAGCTACGGGTGGGCCAGCACAGATACGCAGTATTTT

j_gene: TRBJ2-2
v_gene: TRBV27
abundance: NA
d_gene: NA
CDR3aa: CASRQSVVGVRKTGELFF
CDR3nt: TGTGCCAGCAGACAGAGCGTCGTGGGAGTCCGCAAAACCGGGGAGCTGTTTTTT

j_gene: TRBJ1-4
v_gene: TRBV5-4
abundance: NA
d_gene: TRBD1
CDR3aa: CASSRGGGIVSNEKLFF
CDR3nt: TGTGCCAGCAGCCGAGGGGGCGGGATTGTATCTAATGAAAAACTGTTTTTT

j_gene: TRBJ2-6
v_gene: TRBV5-4
abundance: NA
d_gene: TRBD2
CDR3aa: CAIGTSGRAGANVLTF
CDR3nt: TGTGCCATCGGTACTAGCGGGAGGGCTGGGGCCAACGTCCTGACTTTC

j_gene: TRBJ2-7
v_gene: TRBV27
abundance: NA
d_gene: NA
CDR3aa: CASSLGGWSYEQYF
CDR3nt: TGTGCCAGCAGTTTAGGGGGCTGGTCCTACGAGCAGTACTTC

j_gene: TRBJ2-3
v_gene: TRBV30
abundance: few
d_gene: TRBD1
CDR3aa: CAWSVQDRGTDTQYF
CDR3nt: TGTGCCTGGAGTGTACAGGACAGGGGTACAGATACGCAGTATTTT

j_gene: TRBJ1-1
v_gene: TRBV15
abundance: NA
d_gene: NA
CDR3aa: CATSRPEVRVTEAFF
CDR3nt: TGTGCCACCAGCAGACCAGAGGTGCGGGTCACTGAAGCTTTCTTT

j_gene: TRBJ1-2
v_gene: TRBV27
abundance: NA
d_gene: TRBD1
CDR3aa: CASRPGTDYGYTF
CDR3nt: TGTGCCAGCAGGCCAGGGACAGACTATGGCTACACCTTC

j_gene: TRBJ1-1
v_gene: TRBV30
abundance: NA
d_gene: NA
CDR3aa: CAWSVNSMNTEAFF
CDR3nt: TGTGCCTGGAGTGTAAACAGCATGAACACTGAAGCTTTCTTT

j_gene: TRBJ2-1
v_gene: TRBV30
abundance: NA
d_gene: TRBD2
CDR3aa: CAWTPGLAGEQFF
CDR3nt: TGTGCCTGGACCCCGGGACTAGCCGGGGAGCAGTTCTTC

j_gene: TRBJ2-1
v_gene: TRBV5-4
abundance: NA
d_gene: NA
CDR3aa: CASSLVTWGEQFF
CDR3nt: TGTGCCAGCAGCTTGGTGACTTGGGGTGAGCAGTTCTTC

j_gene: TRBJ2-5
v_gene: TRBV6-5
abundance: NA
d_gene: NA
CDR3aa: CASSTWRKQETQYF
CDR3nt: TGTGCCAGCAGTACATGGAGGAAGCAAGAGACCCAGTACTTC

j_gene: TRBJ1-1
v_gene: TRBV4-2
abundance: NA
d_gene: NA
CDR3aa: CASSPVQGLNTEAFF
CDR3nt: TGTGCCAGCAGCCCGGTCCAGGGGTTGAACACTGAAGCTTTCTTT

j_gene: TRBJ2-2
v_gene: TRBV11-2
abundance: NA
d_gene: TRBD2
CDR3aa: CASSSLAGVIGELFF
CDR3nt: TGTGCCAGCAGCTCTCTAGCGGGAGTGATCGGGGAGCTGTTTTTT

j_gene: TRBJ1-1
v_gene: TRBV28
abundance: NA
d_gene: NA
CDR3aa: CASSREFTEAFF
CDR3nt: TGTGCCAGCAGCCGAGAGTTCACTGAAGCTTTCTTT

j_gene: TRBJ1-2
v_gene: TRBV30
abundance: NA
d_gene: NA
CDR3aa: CAWRGGYGYTF
CDR3nt: TGTGCCTGGAGAGGGGGTTATGGCTACACCTTC

j_gene: TRBJ1-4
v_gene: TRBV4-1
abundance: NA
d_gene: NA
CDR3aa: CASSPGTVATNEKLFF
CDR3nt: TGCGCCAGCAGCCCCGGGACTGTCGCAACTAATGAAAAACTGTTTTTT

j_gene: TRBJ2-1
v_gene: TRBV6-1
abundance: NA
d_gene: NA
CDR3aa: CASSELFTGRVQFF
CDR3nt: TGTGCCAGCAGTGAACTTTTCACAGGGAGGGTGCAGTTCTTC